The subject of this entry is one T cell receptor beta chain. Its antigen is not identified. Germline lookup yields CDR1 MNHEY and CDR2 SVGAGI. This CDR3 comprises 14 residues. All TRB cDNA libraries came from 5' RACE performed with UMI labels. TCRdb reprocessed the 5' RACE reads and stores each CDR3 protein as one record, lacking DNA. Here the sample table reports 84,000 or so distinct CDR3 sequences. The data were obtained in a study of CXCR3-negative and CXCR3-positive naive CD8 T cells. Regarding the study as a whole: PBMCs showed partially decreased CXCR3 expression after cryopreservation, and most assays used fresh PBMCs. Researchers report that CXCR3-positive naive cells carry more hydrophobic TRB CDR3s than CXCR3-negative naive cells.

The chain links TRBV6-5 to TRBJ1-4. What was sequenced was naive CXCR3+ CD8+ T cells from blood. Documented subset: CD45RO-CCR7+CD27+CD95- naive CD8+ T cells expressing CXCR3 (TNR3+). The receptor's source is a human donor in good health. Some clones in this sample may be carry-over from other donors' samples. CDR3 amino acids: CASSFAADNEKLFF.